This note documents a single T cell receptor beta chain sequence. Its antigen is currently unknown. This sample was taken from a study of cytomegalovirus exposure and HLA in healthy donors. Study conclusions and caveats: Later, an analysis showed that TCR beta chains associated with HLA were more clonally expanded than others that were equally common. Several top significant clusters appeared, in a later analysis, to be linked to common viral pathogens.

Vbeta (60) and Jbeta (13) primers were used in the PCR. Using immunoSEQ multiplex PCR, the repertoire was profiled, and TCRdb retains in-frame clones only, with some absent. The data show 150,000 or so clones, 68% seen once. The sample consisted of PBMCs. The source of this sequence is a man aged 30-40 years in good health and CMV-seropositive.

The CDR3 bases are TGTGCCAGCAGCGTGACCACTAGCGGGAGCTTGGACTCAGAGCAGTACTTC. Encoded protein: CASSVTTSGSLDSEQYF. This chain joins TRBV7-3 and TRBJ2-7; 11 bases match TRBD2. The CDR3 totals 17 residues. Germline lookup yields CDR1 SGHTA and CDR2 FQGTGA. V lost 5 bases and J lost 7; bases outside the gene matches: 16.